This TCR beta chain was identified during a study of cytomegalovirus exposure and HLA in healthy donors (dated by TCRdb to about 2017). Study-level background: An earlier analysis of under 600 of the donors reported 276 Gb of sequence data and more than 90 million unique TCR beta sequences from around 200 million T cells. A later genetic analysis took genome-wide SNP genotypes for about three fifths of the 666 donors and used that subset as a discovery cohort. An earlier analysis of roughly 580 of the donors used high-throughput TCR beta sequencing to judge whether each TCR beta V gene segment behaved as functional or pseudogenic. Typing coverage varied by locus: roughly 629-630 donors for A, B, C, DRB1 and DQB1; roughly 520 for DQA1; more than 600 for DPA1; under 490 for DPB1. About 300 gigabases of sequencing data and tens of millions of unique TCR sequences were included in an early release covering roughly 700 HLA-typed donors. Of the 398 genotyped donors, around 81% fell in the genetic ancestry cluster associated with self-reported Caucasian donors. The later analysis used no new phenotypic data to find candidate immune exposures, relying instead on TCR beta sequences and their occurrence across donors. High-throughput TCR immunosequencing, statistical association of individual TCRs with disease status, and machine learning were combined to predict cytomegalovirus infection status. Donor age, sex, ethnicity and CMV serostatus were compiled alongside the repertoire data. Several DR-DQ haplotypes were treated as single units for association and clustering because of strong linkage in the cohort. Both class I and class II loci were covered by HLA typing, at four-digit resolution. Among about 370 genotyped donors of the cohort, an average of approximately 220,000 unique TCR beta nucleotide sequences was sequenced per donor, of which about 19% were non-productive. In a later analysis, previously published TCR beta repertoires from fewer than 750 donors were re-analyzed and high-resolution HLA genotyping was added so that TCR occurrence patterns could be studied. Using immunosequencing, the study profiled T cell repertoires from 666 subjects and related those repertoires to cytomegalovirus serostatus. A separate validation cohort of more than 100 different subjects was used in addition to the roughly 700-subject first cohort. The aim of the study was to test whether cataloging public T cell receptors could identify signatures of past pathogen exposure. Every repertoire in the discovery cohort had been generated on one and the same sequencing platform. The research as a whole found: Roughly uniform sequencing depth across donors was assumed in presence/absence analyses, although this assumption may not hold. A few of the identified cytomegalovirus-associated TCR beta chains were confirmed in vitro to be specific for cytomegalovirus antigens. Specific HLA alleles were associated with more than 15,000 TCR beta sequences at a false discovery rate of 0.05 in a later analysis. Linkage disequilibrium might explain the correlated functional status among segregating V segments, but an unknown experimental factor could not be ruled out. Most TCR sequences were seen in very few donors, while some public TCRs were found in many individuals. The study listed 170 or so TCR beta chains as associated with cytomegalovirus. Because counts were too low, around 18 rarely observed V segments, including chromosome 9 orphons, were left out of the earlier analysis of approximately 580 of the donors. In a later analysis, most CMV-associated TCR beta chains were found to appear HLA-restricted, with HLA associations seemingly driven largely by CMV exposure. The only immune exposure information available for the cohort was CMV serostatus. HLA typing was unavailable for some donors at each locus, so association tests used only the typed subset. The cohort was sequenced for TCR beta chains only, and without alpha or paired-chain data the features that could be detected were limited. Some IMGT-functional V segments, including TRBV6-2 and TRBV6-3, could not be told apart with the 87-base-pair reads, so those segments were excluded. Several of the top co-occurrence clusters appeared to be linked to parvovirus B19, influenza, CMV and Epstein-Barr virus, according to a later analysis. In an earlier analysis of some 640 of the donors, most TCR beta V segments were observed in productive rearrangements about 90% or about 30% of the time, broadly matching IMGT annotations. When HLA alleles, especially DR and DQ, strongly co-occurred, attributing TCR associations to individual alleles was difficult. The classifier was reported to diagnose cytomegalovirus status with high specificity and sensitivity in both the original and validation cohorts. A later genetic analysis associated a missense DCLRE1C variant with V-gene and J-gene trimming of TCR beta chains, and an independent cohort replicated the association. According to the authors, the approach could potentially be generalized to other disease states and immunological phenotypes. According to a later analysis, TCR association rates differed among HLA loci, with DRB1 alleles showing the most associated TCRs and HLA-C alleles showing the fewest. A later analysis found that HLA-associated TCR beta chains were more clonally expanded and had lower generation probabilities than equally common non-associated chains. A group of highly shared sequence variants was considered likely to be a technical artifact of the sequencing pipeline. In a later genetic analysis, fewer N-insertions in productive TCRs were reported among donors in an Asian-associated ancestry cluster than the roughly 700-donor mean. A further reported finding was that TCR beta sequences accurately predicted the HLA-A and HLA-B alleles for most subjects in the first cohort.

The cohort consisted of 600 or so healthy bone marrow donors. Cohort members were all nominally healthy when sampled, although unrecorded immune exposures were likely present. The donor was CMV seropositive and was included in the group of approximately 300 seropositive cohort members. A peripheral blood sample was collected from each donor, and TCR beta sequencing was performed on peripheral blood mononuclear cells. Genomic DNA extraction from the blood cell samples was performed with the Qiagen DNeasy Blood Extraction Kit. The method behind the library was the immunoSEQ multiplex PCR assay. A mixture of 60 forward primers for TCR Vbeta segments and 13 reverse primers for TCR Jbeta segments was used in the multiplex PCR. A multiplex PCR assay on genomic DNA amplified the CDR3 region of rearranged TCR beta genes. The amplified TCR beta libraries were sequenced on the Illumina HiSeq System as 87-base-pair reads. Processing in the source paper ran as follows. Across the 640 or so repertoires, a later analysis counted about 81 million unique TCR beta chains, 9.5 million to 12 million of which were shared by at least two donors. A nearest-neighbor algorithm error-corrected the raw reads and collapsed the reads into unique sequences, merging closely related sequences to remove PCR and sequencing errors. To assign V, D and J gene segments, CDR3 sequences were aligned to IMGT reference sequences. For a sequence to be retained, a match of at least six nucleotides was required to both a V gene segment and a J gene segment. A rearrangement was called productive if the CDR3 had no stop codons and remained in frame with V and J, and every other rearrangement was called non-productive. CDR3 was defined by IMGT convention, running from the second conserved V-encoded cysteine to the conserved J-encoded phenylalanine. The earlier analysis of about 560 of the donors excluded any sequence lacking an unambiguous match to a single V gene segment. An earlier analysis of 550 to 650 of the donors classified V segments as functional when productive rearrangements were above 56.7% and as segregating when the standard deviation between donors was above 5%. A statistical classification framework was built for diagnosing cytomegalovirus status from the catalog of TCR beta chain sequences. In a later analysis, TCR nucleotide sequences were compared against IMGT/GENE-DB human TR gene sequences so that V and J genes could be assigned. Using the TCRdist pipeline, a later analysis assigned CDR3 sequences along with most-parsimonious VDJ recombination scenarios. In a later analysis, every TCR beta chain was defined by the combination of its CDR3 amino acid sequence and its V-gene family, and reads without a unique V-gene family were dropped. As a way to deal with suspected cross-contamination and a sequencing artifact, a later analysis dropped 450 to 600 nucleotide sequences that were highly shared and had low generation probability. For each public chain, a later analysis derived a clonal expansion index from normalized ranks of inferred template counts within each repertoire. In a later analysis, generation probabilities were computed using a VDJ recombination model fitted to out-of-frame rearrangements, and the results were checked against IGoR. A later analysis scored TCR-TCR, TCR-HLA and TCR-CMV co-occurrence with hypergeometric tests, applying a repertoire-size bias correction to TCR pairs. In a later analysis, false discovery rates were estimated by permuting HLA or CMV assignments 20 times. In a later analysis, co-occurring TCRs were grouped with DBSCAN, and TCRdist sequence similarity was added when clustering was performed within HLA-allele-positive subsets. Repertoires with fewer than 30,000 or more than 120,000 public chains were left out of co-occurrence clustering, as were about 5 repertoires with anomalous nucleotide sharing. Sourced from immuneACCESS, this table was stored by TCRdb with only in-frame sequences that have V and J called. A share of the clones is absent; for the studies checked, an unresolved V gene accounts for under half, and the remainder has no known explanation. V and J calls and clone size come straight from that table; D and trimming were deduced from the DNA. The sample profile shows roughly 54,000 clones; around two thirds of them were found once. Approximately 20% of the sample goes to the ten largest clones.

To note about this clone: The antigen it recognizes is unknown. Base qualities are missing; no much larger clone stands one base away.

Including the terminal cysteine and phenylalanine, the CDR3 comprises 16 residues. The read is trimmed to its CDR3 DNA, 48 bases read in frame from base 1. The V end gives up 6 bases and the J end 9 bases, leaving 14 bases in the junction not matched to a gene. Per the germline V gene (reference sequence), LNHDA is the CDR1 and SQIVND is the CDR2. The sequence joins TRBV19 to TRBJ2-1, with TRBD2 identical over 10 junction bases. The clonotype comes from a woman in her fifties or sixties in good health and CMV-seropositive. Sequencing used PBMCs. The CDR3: CASSPWGSGGALEQFF. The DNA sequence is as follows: TGTGCCAGTAGCCCTTGGGGAAGCGGGGGGGCTCTTGAGCAGTTCTTC.